Each of the 3 T cell receptor beta chains below was sequenced from the same sample in a study of cytomegalovirus exposure and HLA in healthy donors. The study ran its PCR with 60 Vbeta and 13 Jbeta primers. The assay was immunoSEQ multiplex PCR, and TCRdb's table has in-frame clones only and misses some. The sample records about 85,000 clones, around 74% being singletons. Sequenced sample: PBMCs. The receptors shown here come from a boy aged 5 to 17 in good health and CMV-seronegative.

This chain joins TRBV7-8 and TRBJ2-3; 11 positions agree with TRBD2. This CDR3 spans 17 amino acids. The junction had 4 bases not matched to a gene; V was cut back by 0 bases and J by 2 bases. Germline CDR1 and CDR2: SGHVS and FQNEAQ. CDR3 nucleotide sequence: TGTGCCAGCAGCTTAGCGCTAGCGGGGGGATACACAGATACGCAGTATTTT. This gives the protein CASSLALAGGYTDTQYF.

The rearrangement joins TRBV6-6 to TRBJ1-4; 7 nucleotides match TRBD1. The germline V gene encodes CDR1 MNHNY and CDR2 SVGAGI (reference sequence). Germline trimming cut 6 bases from V and 7 bases from J; bases unmatched to any gene: 14. The CDR3 runs to 16 residues. CDR3 sequence: CASSFYRDSPLEKLFF. The DNA of the CDR3 is TGTGCCAGCAGCTTCTACCGGGACAGCCCTCTTGAAAAACTGTTTTTT.

The rearrangement joins TRBV30 to TRBJ1-1; weak D call: TRBD1 (6 bases). V was clipped by 0 bases and J by 1 base, with 9 bases between them. Germline V gives CDR1 GTSNPN, CDR2 SVGIG (reference sequence). The CDR3 is made up of 14 amino acids. This CDR3 reads CAWSVGTPNTEAFF. CDR3 sequence (DNA): TGTGCCTGGAGTGTAGGGACACCGAACACTGAAGCTTTCTTT.